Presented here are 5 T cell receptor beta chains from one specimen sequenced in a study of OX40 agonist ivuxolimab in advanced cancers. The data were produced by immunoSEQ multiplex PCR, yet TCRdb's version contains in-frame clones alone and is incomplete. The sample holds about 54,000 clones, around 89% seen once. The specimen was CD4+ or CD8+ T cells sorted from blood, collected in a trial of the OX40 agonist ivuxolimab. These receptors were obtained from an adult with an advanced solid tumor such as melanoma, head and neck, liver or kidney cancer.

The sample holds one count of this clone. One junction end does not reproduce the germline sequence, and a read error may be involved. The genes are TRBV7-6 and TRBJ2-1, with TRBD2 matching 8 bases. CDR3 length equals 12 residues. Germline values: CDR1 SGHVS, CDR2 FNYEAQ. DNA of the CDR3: TGTGCCAGCAGCTTAGGGGCTAGCGGGCGTGTCTTC. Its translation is CASSLGASGRVF. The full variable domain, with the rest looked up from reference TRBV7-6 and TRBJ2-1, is GAGVSQSPRYKVTKRGQDVALRCDPISGHVSLYWYRQALGQGPEFLTYFNYEAQQDKSGLPNDRFSAERPEGSISTLTIQRTEQRDSAMYRCASSLGASGRVFGPGTRLTVL.

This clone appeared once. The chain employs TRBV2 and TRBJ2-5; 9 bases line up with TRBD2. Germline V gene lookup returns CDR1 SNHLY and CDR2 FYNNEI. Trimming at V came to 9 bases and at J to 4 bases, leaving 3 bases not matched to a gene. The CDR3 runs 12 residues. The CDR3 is CASVLAGETQYF. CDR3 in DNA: TGTGCCAGTGTACTAGCGGGAGAGACCCAGTACTTC.

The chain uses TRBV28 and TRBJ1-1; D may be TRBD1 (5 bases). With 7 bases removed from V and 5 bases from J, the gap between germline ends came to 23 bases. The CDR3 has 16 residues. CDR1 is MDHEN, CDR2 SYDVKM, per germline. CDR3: CASTTSGRAIATEAFF. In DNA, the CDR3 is TGTGCCAGCACCACCTCGGGCAGGGCTATCGCGACTGAAGCTTTCTTT.

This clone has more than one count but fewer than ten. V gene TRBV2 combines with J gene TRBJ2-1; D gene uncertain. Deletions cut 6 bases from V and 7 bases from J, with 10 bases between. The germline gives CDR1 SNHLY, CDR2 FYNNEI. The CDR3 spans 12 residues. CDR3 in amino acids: CASRVPGNEQFF. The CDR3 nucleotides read TGTGCCAGCAGGGTCCCCGGTAATGAGCAGTTCTTC.

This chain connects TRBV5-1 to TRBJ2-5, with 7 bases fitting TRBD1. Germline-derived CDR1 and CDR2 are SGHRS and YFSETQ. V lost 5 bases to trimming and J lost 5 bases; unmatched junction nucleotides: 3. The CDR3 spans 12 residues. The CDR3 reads CASRRDSETQYF. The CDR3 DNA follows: TGCGCCAGCAGACGGGACAGCGAGACCCAGTACTTC.